These 26 T cell receptor beta chains share one sample of origin, sequenced in a study of cytotoxic CD8 clonotypes in ibrutinib-treated CLL. This table comes from immunoSEQ multiplex PCR, and its TCRdb copy is limited to in-frame clones, with some not included. The repertoire holds about 24,000 clones, just under 80% seen once, with 9% in the top ten. The sample here was PBMCs, taken before ibrutinib treatment. The source of these receptors is a human donor with chronic lymphocytic leukemia.

The CDR3, as DNA: TGTGCCAGCAGTTTACTCCAGGGTCAGACCCAGTACTTC. Its translation is CASSLLQGQTQYF. The rearrangement joins TRBV28 to TRBJ2-5, with TRBD1 as a possible D gene (5 bases). V lost 2 bases to trimming and J lost 6 bases, with 10 bases between them. This CDR3 has 13 amino acids. Looked up from germline, CDR1 is MDHEN and CDR2 is SYDVKM. Complete variable domain (other parts from reference TRBV28 and TRBJ2-5): DVKVTQSSRYLVKRTGEKVFLECVQDMDHENMFWYRQDPGLGLRLIYFSYDVKMKEKGDIPEGYSVSREKKERFSLILESASTNQTSMYLCASSLLQGQTQYFGPGTRLLVL.

This chain links TRBV6-6 with TRBJ2-7; 7 bases agree with TRBD2. CDR3 length: 13 residues. V was pared by 5 bases and J by 3 bases, with 4 bases of the junction left unmatched. Germline V gene data show CDR1 as MNHNY and CDR2 as SVGAGI (reference sequence). As DNA, the CDR3 is TGTGCCAGCAGTCCGACTAGCAACTACGAGCAGTACTTC. The encoded protein is CASSPTSNYEQYF.

In DNA, the CDR3 is TGTGCCCTAAAAGCCTGGCGGGAGCAGTACTTC. This translates into CALKAWREQYF. This chain connects TRBV30 to TRBJ2-7; the D is unclear. The CDR3 has 11 amino acids. Germline V lookup: CDR1 GTSNPN, CDR2 SVGIG (reference sequence). Trimming removed 8 bases at V and 7 bases at J, with 15 bases between.

This sequence joins TRBV19 and TRBJ2-7; D tentatively reads TRBD1 or TRBD2 (5 bases each). The CDR3 has 14 residues. Germline CDR1 reads LNHDA; CDR2 reads SQIVND (reference sequence). Trimming took off 7 bases at V and 9 bases at J, with 22 bases between the two ends. The CDR3: CASTPQGVEGAQYF. DNA for the CDR3: TGTGCCAGTACCCCTCAAGGGGTTGAGGGCGCGCAGTACTTC.

The V gene is TRBV30, the J gene TRBJ2-2; weak D call: TRBD2 (5 bases). The CDR3 contains 14 residues. The V end lost 2 bases, the J end lost 2 bases, and 9 bases lay between the germline ends. Germline loops: CDR1 GTSNPN, CDR2 SVGIG (reference sequence). The CDR3 DNA follows: TGTGCCTGGAGTCTACGGGGTAACACCGGGGAGCTGTTTTTT. It translates to CAWSLRGNTGELFF.

The V gene is TRBV7-3, the J gene TRBJ2-7, with 7 bases fitting TRBD1. The germline V gene has CDR1 SGHTA and CDR2 FQGTGA. The ends lost 6 bases at V and 0 bases at J; junction bases unmatched: 2. The CDR3 has 13 amino acids. CDR3 sequence reads: CASSWDSSYEQYF. The CDR3 DNA reads TGTGCCAGCAGTTGGGACAGCTCCTACGAGCAGTACTTC.

The chain links TRBV11-2 to TRBJ2-7; D uncertain. Germline loops: CDR1 SGHAT, CDR2 FQNNGV. The CDR3 is made up of 14 amino acids. V was shortened by 3 bases and J by 7 bases, with 16 bases between the two germline ends. This CDR3 reads CASSLETDGSEQYF. DNA of the CDR3: TGTGCCAGCAGCTTGGAGACGGACGGATCAGAGCAGTACTTC. The full variable domain, rest sourced from reference TRBV11-2 and TRBJ2-7, is EAGVAQSPRYKIIEKRQSVAFWCNPISGHATLYWYQQILGQGPKLLIQFQNNGVVDDSQLPKDRFSAERLKGVDSTLKIQPAKLEDSAVYLCASSLETDGSEQYFGPGTRLTVT.

The chain is built from TRBV5-1 and TRBJ2-1, with a weak D call TRBD1 (6 bases). The V and J ends lost 0 bases and 3 bases respectively, with 10 bases between them. Germline loops: CDR1 SGHRS, CDR2 YFSETQ. The length of the CDR3 is 15 residues. Here the CDR3 reads CASSLGQVFYNEQFF. The CDR3 coding sequence is TGCGCCAGCAGCTTGGGACAGGTGTTCTACAATGAGCAGTTCTTC.

This clone was observed a single time. J is TRBJ2-2 and V is TRBV28; 8 nucleotides align to TRBD1. Trimming cost V 5 bases and J 7 bases; bases outside gene matches: 15. The germline gives CDR1 MDHEN, CDR2 SYDVKM. The CDR3 loop spans 17 amino acids. The CDR3 loop reads CASSPGSWTGLGGELFF. As DNA, the CDR3 is TGTGCCAGCAGTCCCGGATCCTGGACAGGGTTAGGCGGGGAGCTGTTTTTT.

This sequence joins TRBV19 and TRBJ2-1; no reliable D call. Germline CDR1 and CDR2: LNHDA and SQIVND (reference sequence). The CDR3 spans 11 residues. V was cut by 5 bases and J by 8 bases, with 7 bases left in between. The CDR3 DNA reads as TGTGCCAGTAGTCGGGCGGATGAGCAGTTCTTC. This sequence encodes CASSRADEQFF.

This chain uses TRBV7-3 with TRBJ1-5; 11 bases agree with TRBD1. With 4 bases clipped from V and 6 bases from J, the junction kept 5 bases outside the gene matches. There are 15 residues in the CDR3. Germline V gene lookup returns CDR1 SGHTA and CDR2 FQGTGA. CDR3 DNA sequence: TGTGCCAGCAGCTCGGACAGGGGGCCGGTTCAGCCCCAGCATTTT. Protein sequence: CASSSDRGPVQPQHF. The whole variable domain, remainder taken from reference TRBV7-3 and TRBJ1-5, is GAGVSQTPSNKVTEKGKYVELRCDPISGHTALYWYRQSLGQGPEFLIYFQGTGAADDSGLPNDRFFAVRPEGSVSTLKIQRTERGDSAVYLCASSSDRGPVQPQHFGDGTRLSIL.

The rearrangement links TRBV19 to TRBJ1-5; D is unclear. The CDR3 is 13 residues long. V lost 10 bases and J lost 0, with 10 bases in between. CDR1 and CDR2 from the germline V gene are LNHDA and SQIVND (reference sequence). The CDR3 is CATEGYSNQPQHF. CDR3 bases: TGTGCCACCGAAGGGTATAGCAATCAGCCCCAGCATTTT.

This clone was seen only a few times. This chain connects TRBV9 to TRBJ1-1; D gene uncertain. CDR1 SGDLS and CDR2 YYNGEE come from the germline V gene. V was clipped by 0 bases and J by 3 bases, with 12 bases between them. The CDR3 runs to 15 residues. The CDR3 DNA is TGTGCCAGCAGCGTAGGGTGGGCCGGGGACACTGAAGCTTTCTTT. Translation: CASSVGWAGDTEAFF. Full variable domain (remainder filled in from reference TRBV9 and TRBJ1-1): DSGVTQTPKHLITATGQRVTLRCSPRSGDLSVYWYQQSLDQGLQFLIQYYNGEERAKGNILERFSAQQFPDLHSELNLSSLELGDSALYFCASSVGWAGDTEAFFGQGTRLTVV.

The CDR3 is CASRQTGTSGQETQYF. CDR3 DNA sequence: TGTGCCAGCAGACAAACCGGGACTAGCGGCCAAGAGACCCAGTACTTC. The rearrangement links TRBV27 to TRBJ2-5; TRBD2 matches at 11 bases. Germline V gives CDR1 MNHEY, CDR2 SMNVEV (reference sequence). The CDR3 runs to 16 residues. Germline trimming cut 6 bases from V and 1 base from J; bases unmatched to any gene: 7.

The chain couples TRBV5-4 to TRBJ2-3; no clear D. CDR3 length equals 14 residues. Per germline, CDR1 SGHNT and CDR2 YYREEE (reference sequence). V was cut by 0 bases and J by 0 bases, with 5 bases left in between. CDR3 sequence: CASSLDRSTDTQYF. CDR3 DNA: TGTGCCAGCAGCTTGGACAGAAGCACAGATACGCAGTATTTT.

The gene calls are TRBV29-1 and TRBJ1-5; D not resolved. V shed 7 bases and J shed 0 bases, with 7 bases lying between them. Germline V gives CDR1 SQVTM, CDR2 ANQGSEA. There are 12 residues in the CDR3. CDR3 amino acids: CSAASSNQPQHF. For the CDR3, the DNA is TGCAGCGCCGCCTCTAGCAATCAGCCCCAGCATTTT.

The genes are TRBV6-1 and TRBJ2-7; 7 bases align to TRBD2. The CDR3 extends over 15 amino acids. CDR1 MNHNS and CDR2 SASEGT come from the germline V gene. Unmatched junction bases numbered 15, after V lost 6 bases and J lost 7 bases. The CDR3 DNA sequence: TGTGCCAGCAGAACCCTTGGGCGGGGGTCGGAGGAGCAGTACTTC. Translating it yields CASRTLGRGSEEQYF.

The V call is TRBV28, the J call TRBJ1-1, with D possibly matching TRBD1 (6 bases). With 6 bases removed from V and 1 base from J, the gap between germline ends came to 9 bases. This CDR3 contains 13 residues. Germline CDR1 reads MDHEN; CDR2 reads SYDVKM. The CDR3 region is CASSDRWNTEAFF. The CDR3 nucleotides are TGTGCCAGCAGCGACAGGTGGAACACTGAAGCTTTCTTT.

This chain connects TRBV13 to TRBJ2-3; tentative D call: TRBD2 (6 bases). This CDR3 has 16 residues. Per germline, CDR1 PRHDT and CDR2 FYEKMQ (reference sequence). The V end lost 0 bases, the J end lost 4 bases, and 14 bases lay between the germline ends. CDR3 region: CASSLGTSLFSDTQYF. Here the CDR3 DNA reads TGTGCCAGCAGCTTAGGAACTAGCCTGTTCTCAGATACGCAGTATTTT. The full variable domain, with the rest looked up from reference TRBV13 and TRBJ2-3, is AAGVIQSPRHLIKEKRETATLKCYPIPRHDTVYWYQQGPGQDPQFLISFYEKMQSDKGSIPDRFSAQQFSDYHSELNMSSLELGDSALYFCASSLGTSLFSDTQYFGPGTRLTVL.

The J gene is TRBJ2-7, the V gene TRBV11-2, with D perhaps given as TRBD1 or TRBD2 (5 bases each). The germline V and J ends were trimmed by 1 base and 1 base, with 17 bases remaining between them. The CDR3 spans 17 residues. Looked up from germline, CDR1 is SGHAT and CDR2 is FQNNGV. This CDR3 reads CASSLAGLGSQSYEQYF. In DNA form, the CDR3 reads TGTGCCAGCAGCTTAGCGGGGCTAGGGTCACAATCCTACGAGCAGTACTTC.

The chain has TRBV7-8 and TRBJ1-1; D might be TRBD1 (6 bases). Germline CDR1 reads SGHVS; CDR2 reads FQNEAQ. The CDR3 has 17 amino acids. V lost 5 bases and J 2 bases, leaving 21 bases between the germline ends. The CDR3 DNA follows: TGTGCCAGCAGCGTAGAGTACCCGACAGGAATTAACACTGAAGCTTTCTTT. Its translation: CASSVEYPTGINTEAFF.

This chain links TRBV19 with TRBJ1-5; D remains unclear. V lost 6 bases to trimming and J lost 4 bases, with 10 bases between them. The CDR3 is 13 amino acids. Germline-derived CDR1 and CDR2 are LNHDA and SQIVND (reference sequence). This CDR3 reads CASSDQRNQPQHF. The CDR3 DNA is TGTGCCAGTAGCGACCAGAGAAATCAGCCCCAGCATTTT. The full variable domain, its missing parts supplied by reference TRBV19 and TRBJ1-5, is DGGITQSPKYLFRKEGQNVTLSCEQNLNHDAMYWYRQDPGQGLRLIYYSQIVNDFQKGDIAEGYSVSREKKESFPLTVTSAQKNPTAFYLCASSDQRNQPQHFGDGTRLSIL.

In this sample, this clone turned up a few times. J is TRBJ2-7 and V is TRBV18, with D possibly TRBD2 on 5 matching bases. Germline V gene lookup returns CDR1 KGHSH and CDR2 LQKENI. The CDR3 loop spans 13 amino acids. The V and J ends lost 3 bases and 5 bases respectively, with 11 bases between them. CDR3 DNA sequence: TGTGCCAGCTCACCCCCGGGGTGGGACGAGCAGTACTTC. Its translation: CASSPPGWDEQYF.

In this sample, this clone is medium-sized. The chain has TRBV9 and TRBJ2-7, with D perhaps given as TRBD1 or TRBD2 (5 bases each). V gave up 0 bases and J gave up 5 bases, with 12 bases separating them. CDR3 length: 14 amino acids. From germline, CDR1 is SGDLS and CDR2 YYNGEE. Here the CDR3 DNA reads TGTGCCAGCAGCGTAGCGGGGACCTGGGACGAGCAGTACTTC. This codes for CASSVAGTWDEQYF. Variable domain in full (rest from reference TRBV9 and TRBJ2-7): DSGVTQTPKHLITATGQRVTLRCSPRSGDLSVYWYQQSLDQGLQFLIQYYNGEERAKGNILERFSAQQFPDLHSELNLSSLELGDSALYFCASSVAGTWDEQYFGPGTRLTVT.

V gene TRBV4-1 combines with J gene TRBJ2-2; a weak D match, TRBD1 (7 bases). Germline-derived CDR1 and CDR2 are MGHRA and YSYEKL. The CDR3 is made up of 17 amino acids. The V end lost 3 bases, the J end lost 4 bases, and 18 bases lay between the germline ends. CDR3: CASSQEVGGGVTGELFF. The CDR3 DNA follows: TGCGCCAGCAGCCAGGAGGTCGGAGGGGGCGTCACCGGGGAGCTGTTTTTT.

This clone appeared a few times. This chain uses TRBV30 with TRBJ2-1; 9 bases are shared with TRBD2. The CDR3 contains 16 residues. Germline CDR1 and CDR2: GTSNPN and SVGIG (reference sequence). V gave up 1 base and J gave up 8 bases; unmatched junction bases: 12. CDR3 coding DNA: TGTGCCTGGAGTGAAGGCGGACTAGCGAGGACCGATGAGCAGTTCTTC. Translating gives CAWSEGGLARTDEQFF. Complete variable domain (other parts from reference TRBV30 and TRBJ2-1): SQTIHQWPATLVQPVGSPLSLECTVEGTSNPNLYWYRQAAGRGLQLLFYSVGIGQISSEVPQNLSASRPQDRQFILSSKKLLLSDSGFYLCAWSEGGLARTDEQFFGPGTRLTVL.